The present entry profiles one T cell receptor (beta chain) with its context. The antigen remains unidentified. This sample is drawn from a study of T cells after yellow fever vaccination. General study points: Researchers report a weaker secondary response that nonetheless peaked faster, day 5 versus 15. Researchers cautioned that FACS-sorted repertoires could harbor abundant clonotypes contaminating from the bulk population.

Looked up from germline, CDR1 is SEHNR and CDR2 is FQNEAQ (reference sequence). The V and J ends lost 5 bases and 2 bases respectively, with 16 bases between them. This CDR3 comprises 16 residues. Using its own MiXCR run on the 5' RACE reads, TCRdb lists one record per CDR3 protein. The sample gives hundreds of thousands of distinct CDR3 sequences, 10% to 15% of which show up once; 15% is in the top ten. Sequenced here: PBMCs, sampled on the day of the yellow fever booster vaccination. The rearrangement uses TRBV7-9 and TRBJ2-1; TRBD2 is a possible D gene (6 bases). The receptor was derived from a man aged 30-40 years who received the YFV17D yellow fever vaccine. In nucleotides, the CDR3 is TGTGCCAGCAGCAGCCCCGGGGGAGGAACCTACAATGAGCAGTTCTTC. Protein product: CASSSPGGGTYNEQFF.